This T cell receptor beta chain comes out of a study of T cell changes during pregnancy in multiple sclerosis (dated by TCRdb to the late 2010s). Broadly, across the study: Changes in the T cell repertoire over the course of pregnancy were examined in this study in women with multiple sclerosis.

In regard to this clone: What antigen it recognizes has not been identified. No qualities accompany the bases; no much larger clone lies one base away.

The library was obtained by the immunoSEQ multiplex PCR assay. TCRdb took this table from immuneACCESS and kept in-frame rearrangements with V and J called. Such tables lack part of the clones; where checked against another copy, unresolved V genes explain under half of the gap, and the rest is unexplained. Here the sample has some 37,000 clones; more than 70% occur a single time. Roughly 0.6% of the sample is in the top ten clones. This sequence was found in a female donor with multiple sclerosis, enrolled in a pregnancy study. The sample was CD4+ T cells from peripheral blood mononuclear cells, taken in the first trimester of pregnancy.

The CDR3: CASSPSTIEGNEQFF. DNA sequence: TGTGCCAGTAGTCCCTCGACAATTGAGGGCAATGAGCAGTTCTTC. The rearrangement combines TRBV19 with TRBJ2-1; TRBD2 could be the D gene, as 5 bases match. For CDR1 and CDR2, the germline V gene (reference sequence) lists LNHDA and SQIVND. The CDR3 runs 15 residues from the cysteine to the phenylalanine. Of the read, only the CDR3 DNA is kept; its 45 bases are in frame from base 1. Between the V and J ends, shortened by 5 bases and 6 bases respectively, the junction contains 17 bases.